Below, one T cell receptor (beta chain) is given with its context. What it recognizes is unknown. These data belong to a study of shared clonotypes between healthy human individuals. General study results and limits: Shared across a few donors were around 5% of the naive CD4 clonotypes. Generation of non-shared clonotypes was less probable than generation of clonotypes shared by all four donors.

Sequenced by immunoSEQ multiplex PCR; TCRdb stores in-frame clones only, minus some. The sample includes some 2.1 million clones, roughly 94% of them seen just once. Germline assignment: CDR1 LGHNT and CDR2 FRNRAP. The CDR3 runs 16 residues. Trimming left V 3 bases short and J 0 bases short, with 11 bases between. This chain links TRBV12-5 with TRBJ2-2; D is perhaps TRBD1 (5 bases). Specimen: naive CD4+ T cells sorted from blood. The subset was: CD45RA+ positively selected. This TCR derives from a man between 18 and 35 years old in good health. The CDR3 spells CASGLGADTNTGELFF. CDR3 coding DNA: TGTGCTAGTGGTTTAGGGGCGGATACGAACACCGGGGAGCTGTTTTTT. Variable domain in full (rest from reference TRBV12-5 and TRBJ2-2): DARVTQTPRHKVTEMGQEVTMRCQPILGHNTVFWYRQTMMQGLELLAYFRNRAPLDDSGMPKDRFSAEMPDATLATLKIQPSEPRDSAVYFCASGLGADTNTGELFFGEGSRLTVL.